This is a list of T cell receptor beta chains from one sample in a study of graft-versus-host responses after intestinal transplantation. Some clones are missing from TCRdb's copy, which holds only in-frame ones; the method was immunoSEQ multiplex PCR. Here the sample spans about 97,000 clones, 90% to 95% being singletons. No antigen has been assigned to these receptors. Sequencing was performed on unstimulated CD4+ T cells sorted from spleen or lymph node cells, taken before transplant. The receptor source for this set is a human donor who was the organ donor for an intestinal transplant. Each CDR3 is given with its conserved first and last residue. A D gene is named only where the DNA matches it firmly. A row's size may be missing; if present it is once, few, many or a size class.

size: -; D: TRBD2; V: TRBV7-2; J: TRBJ2-5; length: 14; CDR3: CASSSRLAEETQYF; DNA: TGTGCCAGCAGCTCCCGACTAGCGGAAGAGACCCAGTACTTC
size: -; D: -; V: TRBV7-2; J: TRBJ2-3; length: 12; CDR3: CASSRYTDTQYF; DNA: TGTGCCAGCAGCCGCTACACAGATACGCAGTATTTT
size: -; D: -; V: TRBV27; J: TRBJ1-1; length: 15; CDR3: CASSRNPSMNTEAFF; DNA: TGTGCCAGCAGTCGAAACCCAAGCATGAACACTGAAGCTTTCTTT
size: -; D: -; V: TRBV5-1; J: TRBJ2-7; length: 14; CDR3: CASSERTVNYEQYF; DNA: TGCGCCAGCAGCGAAAGGACAGTGAACTACGAGCAGTACTTC
size: once; D: TRBD1; V: TRBV4-1; J: TRBJ2-4; length: 17; CDR3: CASSQGGTGGVKNIQYF; DNA: TGCGCCAGCAGCCAAGGGGGGACAGGGGGCGTCAAAAACATTCAGTACTTC
size: -; D: -; V: TRBV27; J: TRBJ1-3; length: 15; CDR3: CASSLSAVSGNTIYF; DNA: TGTGCCAGCAGTTTATCTGCAGTCTCTGGAAACACCATATATTTT
size: -; D: TRBD1; V: TRBV16; J: TRBJ1-5; length: 15; CDR3: CASSHSGQGNQPQHF; DNA: TGTGCCAGCAGCCATTCGGGACAGGGGAATCAGCCCCAGCATTTT
size: -; D: -; V: TRBV19; J: TRBJ1-5; length: 13; CDR3: CASIKGVGQPQHF; DNA: TGTGCCAGTATAAAAGGAGTAGGTCAGCCCCAGCATTTT
size: -; D: TRBD1; V: TRBV5-1; J: TRBJ1-1; length: 14; CDR3: CASSAGTGNTEAFF; DNA: TGCGCCAGCAGCGCCGGGACAGGCAACACTGAAGCTTTCTTT
size: -; D: TRBD1; V: TRBV7-2; J: TRBJ1-2; length: 13; CDR3: CASSRDRGSGYTF; DNA: TGTGCCAGCAGCCGCGACAGGGGAAGTGGCTACACCTTC
size: -; D: -; V: TRBV6-5; J: TRBJ1-2; length: 16; CDR3: CASSYSFTSTLYGYTF; DNA: TGTGCCAGCAGTTACTCGTTTACCTCTACCCTTTATGGCTACACCTTC
size: -; D: TRBD1; V: TRBV5-1; J: TRBJ1-6; length: 15; CDR3: CASSSTGQTNSPLHF; DNA: TGCGCCAGCAGCTCGACGGGACAGACGAATTCACCCCTCCACTTT
size: -; D: -; V: TRBV5-1; J: TRBJ1-4; length: 15; CDR3: CASSLDGEANEKLFF; DNA: TGCGCCAGCAGCTTGGATGGGGAGGCTAATGAAAAACTGTTTTTT
size: few; D: -; V: TRBV18; J: TRBJ1-4; length: 15; CDR3: CASSPPSLGAEKLFF; DNA: TGTGCCAGCTCACCCCCGTCCTTAGGGGCTGAAAAACTGTTTTTT
size: -; D: -; V: TRBV6-5; J: TRBJ1-5; length: 15; CDR3: CASKSNVYSNQPQHF; DNA: TGTGCCAGCAAGTCTAACGTATATAGCAATCAGCCCCAGCATTTT
size: -; D: -; V: TRBV11-1; J: TRBJ1-2; length: 12; CDR3: CASREDGAGYTF; DNA: TGTGCCAGCAGAGAAGATGGGGCTGGCTACACCTTC
size: -; D: -; V: TRBV6-5; J: TRBJ2-6; length: 13; CDR3: CASSSTGANVLTF; DNA: TGTGCCAGCTCATCTACTGGGGCCAACGTCCTGACTTTC
size: -; D: -; V: TRBV4-1; J: TRBJ1-1; length: 14; CDR3: CASSLGARNTEAFF; DNA: TGCGCCAGCAGCCTGGGGGCCAGGAACACTGAAGCTTTCTTT
size: -; D: -; V: TRBV4-3; J: TRBJ1-1; length: 18; CDR3: CASSQELQGRIMNTEAFF; DNA: TGCGCCAGCAGCCAAGAGCTGCAGGGGCGTATCATGAACACTGAAGCTTTCTTT
size: few; D: -; V: TRBV28; J: TRBJ1-2; length: 14; CDR3: CASSLGDRPYGYTF; DNA: TGTGCCAGCAGTTTAGGAGACAGGCCCTATGGCTACACCTTC
size: -; D: TRBD2; V: TRBV4-2; J: TRBJ2-3; length: 15; CDR3: CASSQVGGAADTQYF; DNA: TGTGCCAGCAGCCAAGTCGGGGGGGCGGCAGATACGCAGTATTTT
size: -; D: -; V: TRBV7-8; J: TRBJ2-1; length: 14; CDR3: CASSRLDSYNEQFF; DNA: TGTGCCAGCAGCCGGTTAGACAGCTACAATGAGCAGTTCTTC
size: -; D: TRBD1; V: TRBV18; J: TRBJ2-1; length: 16; CDR3: CASSPRSGQGANEQFF; DNA: TGTGCCAGCTCACCACGGTCGGGACAGGGGGCAAATGAGCAGTTCTTC
size: -; D: TRBD2; V: TRBV9; J: TRBJ2-3; length: 16; CDR3: CASSPALAGGLDTQYF; DNA: TGTGCCAGCAGCCCCGCCCTAGCGGGGGGCCTGGATACGCAGTATTTT
size: -; D: -; V: TRBV4-3; J: TRBJ2-7; length: 14; CDR3: CASSQELTSYEQYF; DNA: TGCGCCAGCAGCCAAGAACTTACTAGTTACGAGCAGTACTTC
size: -; D: -; V: TRBV4-1; J: TRBJ2-2; length: 12; CDR3: CASSLSPGELFF; DNA: TGCGCCAGCAGCCTCAGTCCCGGGGAGCTGTTTTTT
size: -; D: TRBD1; V: TRBV6-6; J: TRBJ1-1; length: 14; CDR3: CASSYGTANTEAFF; DNA: TGTGCCAGCAGTTACGGGACAGCGAACACTGAAGCTTTCTTT
size: -; D: -; V: TRBV5-1; J: TRBJ2-5; length: 14; CDR3: CASSLWGGPETQYF; DNA: TGCGCCAGCAGCTTGTGGGGGGGGCCTGAGACCCAGTACTTC
size: -; D: -; V: TRBV6-5; J: TRBJ2-6; length: 15; CDR3: CASSTSRSGANVLTF; DNA: TGTGCCAGCAGCACGTCGCGCTCTGGGGCCAACGTCCTGACTTTC
size: -; D: TRBD1; V: TRBV27; J: TRBJ2-7; length: 17; CDR3: CASGLLDRGPVGYEQYF; DNA: TGTGCCAGCGGACTCCTGGACAGGGGTCCTGTAGGGTACGAGCAGTACTTC
size: -; D: TRBD1; V: TRBV4-2; J: TRBJ1-2; length: 15; CDR3: CASSQGTEGPYGYTF; DNA: TGTGCCAGCAGCCAGGGGACAGAGGGGCCCTATGGCTACACCTTC
size: -; D: TRBD2; V: TRBV4-3; J: TRBJ2-1; length: 17; CDR3: CASSQVDLAGINNEQFF; DNA: TGCGCCAGCAGCCAAGTTGATCTAGCGGGGATAAACAATGAGCAGTTCTTC
size: few; D: TRBD1; V: TRBV6-5; J: TRBJ1-2; length: 15; CDR3: CASSYLGTESYGYTF; DNA: TGTGCCAGCAGTTACCTGGGGACAGAGAGCTATGGCTACACCTTC
size: -; D: -; V: TRBV28; J: TRBJ1-3; length: 15; CDR3: CASSRWTDSGNTIYF; DNA: TGTGCCAGCAGCCGATGGACAGACTCTGGAAACACCATATATTTT
size: -; D: TRBD1; V: TRBV4-3; J: TRBJ1-2; length: 15; CDR3: CASSQDGGDSYGYTF; DNA: TGCGCCAGCAGCCAAGACGGGGGGGACAGCTATGGCTACACCTTC
size: -; D: -; V: TRBV4-3; J: TRBJ2-5; length: 17; CDR3: CASSQDSARGAGETQYF; DNA: TGCGCCAGCAGCCAAGATTCGGCTCGGGGGGCGGGCGAGACCCAGTACTTC
size: -; D: TRBD2; V: TRBV5-1; J: TRBJ2-5; length: 15; CDR3: CASSFLASGQETQYF; DNA: TGCGCCAGCAGCTTTTTGGCTAGCGGTCAAGAGACCCAGTACTTC
size: once; D: -; V: TRBV30; J: TRBJ2-6; length: 15; CDR3: CAWNRWATGANVLTF; DNA: TGTGCCTGGAATAGGTGGGCAACCGGGGCCAACGTCCTGACTTTC
size: -; D: -; V: TRBV12-1; J: TRBJ1-4; length: 22; CDR3: CASSFTLNVPQRTGESNEKLFF; DNA: TGTGCCAGCAGCTTTACCCTCAACGTCCCCCAGAGGACAGGGGAGAGTAATGAAAAACTGTTTTTT
size: -; D: -; V: TRBV28; J: TRBJ2-7; length: 16; CDR3: CASSWPQRGSSYEQYF; DNA: TGTGCCAGCAGTTGGCCCCAAAGAGGGAGCTCCTACGAGCAGTACTTC
size: -; D: -; V: TRBV15; J: TRBJ2-3; length: 16; CDR3: CATSRGPGTSTDTQYF; DNA: TGTGCCACCAGCAGAGGCCCAGGGACAAGCACAGATACGCAGTATTTT
size: -; D: TRBD2; V: TRBV7-2; J: TRBJ2-1; length: 15; CDR3: CASSRGLANYNEQFF; DNA: TGTGCCAGCAGCCGGGGACTAGCTAACTACAATGAGCAGTTCTTC
size: -; D: -; V: TRBV6-5; J: TRBJ1-1; length: 15; CDR3: CASSATVAGSTEAFF; DNA: TGTGCCAGCAGTGCGACGGTCGCAGGGTCCACTGAAGCTTTCTTT
size: -; D: -; V: TRBV7-2; J: TRBJ1-2; length: 13; CDR3: CASSRETSNGYTF; DNA: TGTGCCAGCAGCCGGGAGACATCGAATGGCTACACCTTC
size: -; D: -; V: TRBV5-4; J: TRBJ2-5; length: 15; CDR3: CASSLNRDYQETQYF; DNA: TGTGCCAGCAGCCTAAACCGGGACTACCAAGAGACCCAGTACTTC
size: -; D: -; V: TRBV27; J: TRBJ2-7; length: 15; CDR3: CASSFWLRGTYEQYF; DNA: TGTGCCAGCAGTTTTTGGTTGAGGGGGACCTACGAGCAGTACTTC
size: -; D: TRBD2; V: TRBV5-1; J: TRBJ2-1; length: 14; CDR3: CASSLTSGNNEQFF; DNA: TGCGCCAGCAGCTTGACTAGCGGCAACAATGAGCAGTTCTTC
size: once; D: TRBD2; V: TRBV2; J: TRBJ2-2; length: 15; CDR3: CASRETGGPDGELFF; DNA: TGTGCCAGCAGAGAGACGGGGGGGCCAGACGGGGAGCTGTTTTTT
size: -; D: -; V: TRBV4-1; J: TRBJ1-4; length: 15; CDR3: CASSQDGRFDEKLFF; DNA: TGCGCCAGCAGCCAAGATGGCAGGTTCGACGAAAAACTGTTTTTT
size: -; D: TRBD1; V: TRBV4-2; J: TRBJ2-2; length: 14; CDR3: CASSLTGRAGELFF; DNA: TGTGCCAGCAGCCTGACAGGGCGTGCCGGGGAGCTGTTTTTT
size: -; D: -; V: TRBV7-3; J: TRBJ2-7; length: 14; CDR3: CASSLTVGVGEQYF; DNA: TGTGCCAGCAGCTTAACGGTCGGGGTCGGAGAGCAGTACTTC
size: -; D: -; V: TRBV5-1; J: TRBJ1-3; length: 14; CDR3: CASSLAGFGNTIYF; DNA: TGCGCCAGCAGCTTGGCCGGGTTTGGAAACACCATATATTTT
size: -; D: -; V: TRBV4-1; J: TRBJ1-2; length: 14; CDR3: CASSHAGGIYGYTF; DNA: TGCGCCAGCAGCCACGCGGGGGGCATCTATGGCTACACCTTC
size: -; D: TRBD1; V: TRBV15; J: TRBJ1-1; length: 15; CDR3: CATRRGGDSRTEAFF; DNA: TGTGCCACCAGACGGGGCGGGGACAGTCGAACTGAAGCTTTCTTT
size: once; D: TRBD1; V: TRBV2; J: TRBJ1-3; length: 15; CDR3: CASSGRGPPGNTIYF; DNA: TGTGCCAGCAGTGGGAGGGGGCCTCCCGGAAACACCATATATTTT
size: -; D: -; V: TRBV4-1; J: TRBJ1-6; length: 16; CDR3: CASSQVGSSYNSPLHF; DNA: TGCGCCAGCAGCCAAGTCGGGAGCTCCTATAATTCACCCCTCCACTTT
size: -; D: -; V: TRBV5-6; J: TRBJ1-4; length: 18; CDR3: CASSFQATIPATNEKLFF; DNA: TGTGCCAGCAGCTTTCAGGCCACAATCCCCGCAACTAATGAAAAACTGTTTTTT